This passage covers 27 T cell receptor beta chains from one sample sequenced in a study of blood T cell repertoires in COVID-19. Clones were read by immunoSEQ multiplex PCR, and TCRdb kept only the in-frame ones, dropping some. The table shows fewer than 85,000 clones, with around 83% occurring only once. Sequencing was performed on peripheral blood. The receptor set was obtained from a woman aged 55-70 years with acute or convalescent COVID-19.

V is TRBV9 and J is TRBJ1-1, with D uncertain. With 0 bases removed from V and 0 bases from J, the gap between germline ends came to 12 bases. The CDR3 covers 16 residues. Germline V CDR1 and CDR2: SGDLS, YYNGEE. The CDR3 DNA reads as TGTGCCAGCAGCGTAGGATCAGGCCTTATGAACACTGAAGCTTTCTTT. Protein sequence: CASSVGSGLMNTEAFF.

V is TRBV27 and J is TRBJ1-2; no definite D call. Germline assignment: CDR1 MNHEY and CDR2 SMNVEV (reference sequence). V shed 3 bases and J shed 5 bases, with 7 bases lying between them. The CDR3 covers 12 residues. CDR3 nucleotides: TGTGCCAGCAGTTTGAACGGGTATGGCTACACCTTC. Translated, it gives CASSLNGYGYTF.

The rearrangement links TRBV19 to TRBJ1-2, with D perhaps TRBD1 (5 bases). The CDR3 has 12 amino acids. Between the trimmed V and J ends, which lost 5 bases and 7 bases, there was a span of 11 bases. CDR1 LNHDA and CDR2 SQIVND come from the germline V gene (reference sequence). CDR3 loop: CASSDRLGGYTF. CDR3 nucleotide sequence: TGTGCCAGTAGTGACAGATTGGGTGGCTACACCTTC.

The V and J genes are TRBV11-3 and TRBJ2-6; 7 bases align to TRBD1. Germline loops: CDR1 SGHNT, CDR2 YENEEA. Losses at the gene ends were 5 bases for V and 0 bases for J; bases not matched to a gene: 1. The CDR3 contains 15 residues. CDR3 loop: CASSRDSSGANVLTF. CDR3 sequence (DNA): TGTGCCAGCAGCCGGGACAGCTCTGGGGCCAACGTCCTGACTTTC.

The chain combines TRBV11-3 with TRBJ2-1, with 7 nucleotides matching TRBD1. The CDR3 is made up of 15 amino acids. V shed 3 bases, J shed 9 bases, and the junction held 11 bases outside the gene matches. CDR1 and CDR2 (germline): SGHNT, YENEEA. The CDR3 sequence: CASSFTNTGAGEQFF. The CDR3 coding sequence is TGTGCCAGCAGCTTCACAAACACAGGGGCGGGTGAGCAGTTCTTC.

The chain carries TRBV2 and TRBJ2-1; 7 bases agree with TRBD2. CDR3 length equals 14 residues. CDR1 is SNHLY and CDR2 is FYNNEI in the germline V gene. The J segment lost 6 bases and the V segment lost 7 bases, leaving 9 bases of the junction unmatched. CDR3 in DNA: TGTGCCAGCACCCATTGGACTAGTAGCAATGAGCAGTTCTTC. Amino acids: CASTHWTSSNEQFF.

The V and J genes are TRBV21-1 and TRBJ2-1; TRBD1 is the table's D call, not checked against the DNA. TRBV21-1 represents a pseudogene. CDR3 length: 16 residues. The CDR3 coding sequence is TGTGCCAGCAGCAAAGCGCAGGGGGCTTCAGGCAATGAGCAGTTCTTC. Encoded protein: CASSKAQGASGNEQFF.

This clone appeared a single time. The chain carries TRBV5-4 and TRBJ2-1; TRBD1 might be the D (5 bases). Trimming cost V 0 bases and J 6 bases, with 13 bases left between them. The CDR3 covers 15 residues. CDR1 is SGHNT, CDR2 YYREEE, per germline (reference sequence). The CDR3 bases are TGTGCCAGCAGCTTGGGGGGCCAACGGATCAATGAGCAGTTCTTC. Translating it yields CASSLGGQRINEQFF.

The chain has TRBV7-8 and TRBJ1-1, with 7 bases fitting TRBD1. This CDR3 contains 13 residues. Germline V lookup: CDR1 SGHVS, CDR2 FQNEAQ. V dropped 2 bases and J dropped 10; count of bases not matched to a gene: 7. The CDR3 sequence: CASSLQAGGSAFF. The CDR3 DNA is TGTGCCAGCAGCTTACAGGCAGGGGGATCAGCTTTCTTT.

The chain links TRBV25-1 to TRBJ1-1; perhaps TRBD1 as D (5 bases). The V gene lost 8 bases and the J gene lost 7 bases, with 14 bases spanning the gap. The CDR3 length is 12 residues. Germline V gene data show CDR1 as MGHDK and CDR2 as SYGVNS. DNA for the CDR3: TGTGCCAGCCAGACGGGACTCAGTGAAGCTTTCTTT. Amino acid sequence: CASQTGLSEAFF.

V gene TRBV3-1 (or the pseudogene TRBV3-2) combines with J gene TRBJ1-1; the match to TRBD1 covers 7 bases. V dropped 3 bases and J dropped 6; count of bases not matched to a gene: 7. The CDR3 length is 14 residues. Germline CDR1 is LGHDT and CDR2 is YNNKEL (reference sequence). The CDR3 spells CASSHSTGSAEAFF. CDR3 in DNA: TGTGCCAGCAGCCACTCGACAGGGTCTGCTGAAGCTTTCTTT.

The V and J genes are TRBV9 and TRBJ2-1, with TRBD2 matching over 14 bases. CDR3 length equals 16 residues. V lost 3 bases, J lost 6 bases, and 5 bases stayed unmatched. Per germline, CDR1 SGDLS and CDR2 YYNGEE. CDR3 coding DNA: TGTGCCAGCAGCGCCCCGACTAGCGGGAGGGTCAATGAGCAGTTCTTC. Translating it yields CASSAPTSGRVNEQFF.

The table lists this clone with a few counts. The rearrangement uses TRBV5-6 and TRBJ1-1; no reliable D call. The CDR3 extends over 14 amino acids. Germline-derived CDR1 and CDR2 are SGHDT and YYEEEE. Trimming left V 0 bases short and J 3 bases short, with 9 bases between. This chain's CDR3 is CASSLDRRDTEAFF. DNA for the CDR3: TGTGCCAGCAGCTTGGATCGGCGGGACACTGAAGCTTTCTTT.

The chain joins TRBV4-1 to TRBJ1-5; D remains ambiguous. This CDR3 has 13 amino acids. The V end was cut by 1 base, the J end by 4 bases, with 5 bases between. Germline V lookup: CDR1 MGHRA, CDR2 YSYEKL. The CDR3: CASSQGLNQPQHF. The CDR3 DNA reads TGCGCCAGCAGCCAAGGTCTTAATCAGCCCCAGCATTTT.

The gene calls are TRBV2 and TRBJ1-2, with a weak D call TRBD1 (6 bases). Trimming shortened V by 6 bases and J by 3 bases, and 17 bases separated the two germline ends. CDR3 length: 15 residues. Germline V gene data show CDR1 as SNHLY and CDR2 as FYNNEI. The CDR3 DNA sequence: TGTGCCAGCAGCAAAGGGGGGGCGTTGGACTATGGCTACACCTTC. It yields the protein CASSKGGALDYGYTF.

The rearrangement uses TRBV11-3 and TRBJ2-2; D is perhaps TRBD1 (5 bases). The germline V gene encodes CDR1 SGHNT and CDR2 YENEEA. The CDR3 runs to 15 residues. V was pared by 3 bases and J by 0 bases, with 8 bases between. CDR3 residues: CASSFRAANTGELFF. In DNA form, the CDR3 reads TGTGCCAGCAGCTTCAGGGCCGCGAACACCGGGGAGCTGTTTTTT. Complete variable domain (other parts from reference TRBV11-3 and TRBJ2-2): EAGVVQSPRYKIIEKKQPVAFWCNPISGHNTLYWYLQNLGQGPELLIRYENEEAVDDSQLPKDRFSAERLKGVDSTLKIQPAELGDSAVYLCASSFRAANTGELFFGEGSRLTVL.

This rearrangement joins TRBV11-1 to TRBJ1-5, with D possibly matching TRBD1 (6 bases). This CDR3 spans 14 amino acids. The ends were cut back, 4 bases at V and 4 bases at J, with 11 bases in the middle. CDR1 is SGHAT and CDR2 is FQDESV in the germline V gene (reference sequence). The CDR3 sequence is CASSSGVGNQPQHF. The CDR3 DNA reads TGTGCCAGCAGCTCAGGGGTTGGGAATCAGCCCCAGCATTTT.

The genes are TRBV11-3 and TRBJ1-5; no clear D. Germline CDR1 and CDR2: SGHNT and YENEEA. The germline V and J ends were trimmed by 5 bases and 6 bases, with 20 bases remaining between them. The CDR3 length is 16 residues. The CDR3 is CASSPIERGKIQPQHF. The CDR3 DNA reads TGTGCCAGCAGCCCGATCGAGCGGGGAAAGATTCAGCCCCAGCATTTT.

This clone was recorded only once. CDR3 bases: TGCAGTGGGACTAATAAGGATGAGCAGTTCTTC. Its protein is CSGTNKDEQFF. This sequence joins TRBV20-1 and TRBJ2-1, with D possibly being TRBD2 (6 bases). The CDR3 covers 11 residues. Per germline, CDR1 DFQATT and CDR2 SNEGSKA (reference sequence). V was shortened by 7 bases and J by 8 bases, with 12 bases between the two germline ends.

CDR3: CAWTRTGGAGNTIYF. The DNA for the CDR3 is TGTGCCTGGACCCGAACAGGGGGCGCTGGAAACACCATATATTTT. The chain combines TRBV30 with TRBJ1-3; 9 bases agree with TRBD1. Per germline, CDR1 GTSNPN and CDR2 SVGIG (reference sequence). This CDR3 contains 15 residues. V lost 4 bases and J lost 2; bases outside the gene matches: 6.

This clone was recorded once. The J gene is TRBJ2-5, the V gene TRBV18; 7 positions match TRBD1. In germline, CDR1 is KGHSH, CDR2 LQKENI. This CDR3 has 14 residues. After removal of 2 bases from V and 1 base from J, the junction contained 1 base not matched to a gene. The chain's CDR3 is CASSPGTAQETQYF. CDR3 bases: TGTGCCAGCTCACCAGGGACAGCCCAAGAGACCCAGTACTTC.

A single count supports this clone. The V and J genes are TRBV6-5 and TRBJ2-3; TRBD2 agrees at 10 bases. The CDR3 consists of 14 residues. Per germline, CDR1 MNHEY and CDR2 SVGAGI. J was trimmed by 4 bases and V by 6 bases; bases with no gene match: 4. The CDR3 spells CASRRSGRADTQYF. The DNA of the CDR3 is TGTGCCAGCAGGAGAAGCGGGAGGGCAGATACGCAGTATTTT.

The CDR3 region is CASSLYMSNEQFF. Here the CDR3 DNA reads TGTGCCAGCAGCTTGTATATGTCCAATGAGCAGTTCTTC. The chain employs TRBV5-6 and TRBJ2-1; D is unclear. Germline CDR1 reads SGHDT; CDR2 reads YYEEEE. The CDR3 totals 13 residues. Deletions cut 1 base from V and 6 bases from J, with 8 bases between.

The chain recombines TRBV14 with TRBJ1-1; D is ambiguous. The CDR3 is made up of 13 amino acids. With 4 bases removed from V and 5 bases from J, the gap between germline ends came to 11 bases. The V gene's germline CDR1 is SGHDN and CDR2 FVKESK. CDR3 nucleotides: TGTGCCAGCAGCCGATCCCCTATGACTGAAGCTTTCTTT. It specifies CASSRSPMTEAFF.

This sequence joins TRBV27 and TRBJ1-2; possibly TRBD1 for D (6 bases). V was clipped by 7 bases and J by 3 bases, with 21 bases between them. Per germline, CDR1 MNHEY and CDR2 SMNVEV (reference sequence). CDR3 length equals 16 residues. The CDR3 region is CASTPGGTRRHYGYTF. The CDR3 coding sequence is TGTGCCAGCACCCCGGGGGGGACAAGGCGTCACTATGGCTACACCTTC.

The rearrangement links TRBV7-3 to TRBJ1-2, with 9 bases identical to TRBD1. CDR1 SGHTA and CDR2 FQGTGA come from the germline V gene. The CDR3 sequence is 15 residues long. The trim removed 2 bases at V and 8 bases at J, leaving 9 bases unmatched. CDR3 loop: CASSLGGTGNRGYTF. The CDR3 DNA is TGTGCCAGCAGCTTAGGGGGGACAGGGAATAGAGGCTACACCTTC.

The rearrangement joins TRBV5-1 to TRBJ2-1; the match to TRBD2 covers 7 bases. This CDR3 region has 16 residues. V gave up 3 bases and J gave up 7 bases; unmatched junction bases: 13. Germline V gives CDR1 SGHRS, CDR2 YFSETQ. As DNA, the CDR3 is TGCGCCAGCAGCTCCCGGTTAGGGGACGGGAGGAATGAGCAGTTCTTC. Protein sequence: CASSSRLGDGRNEQFF.